A single sample gave rise to the 9 T cell receptor beta chains below, sequenced in a study of blood T cells in healthy people across ages. A sample-barcoded 5' primer and a J-beta primer mix were used in a second PCR of about 6 to 11 cycles. TCRdb used MiXCR to reprocess the 5' RACE reads, holding one entry per CDR3 protein. The table lists roughly 1.7 million distinct CDR3 sequences, roughly 30% of them singletons. Input material: blood. The receptor source for this set is a woman aged 30 to 39 in good health.

The chain employs TRBV4-1 and TRBJ2-3; 9 bases match TRBD2. CDR3 length: 18 residues. J gave up 9 bases and V 2 bases, and 18 bases lay outside the gene matches. CDR1 and CDR2 from the germline V gene are MGHRA and YSYEKL. CDR3 residues: CASSQRSSGRSTMRTQYF. In DNA form, the CDR3 reads TGCGCCAGCAGCCAACGGAGTAGCGGGAGATCTACTATGAGAACGCAGTATTTT.

This clonotype was seen at least ten times. This sequence joins TRBV7-9 and TRBJ2-7, with a tentative D call TRBD1 (6 bases). Germline V gene lookup returns CDR1 SEHNR and CDR2 FQNEAQ (reference sequence). V was pared by 5 bases and J by 3 bases, with 17 bases between. The CDR3 is 15 amino acids. CDR3 region: CASSPRDNLNYEQYF. The CDR3 nucleotides are TGTGCCAGCAGCCCACGGGACAACTTAAACTACGAGCAGTACTTC.

This clonotype was counted at least ten times. The V call is TRBV11-2, the J call TRBJ2-1; 8 positions match TRBD1. This CDR3 has 15 residues. J lost 4 bases, V lost 4 bases, and 6 bases had no gene match. CDR1 and CDR2 (germline): SGHAT, FQNNGV. CDR3 sequence reads: CASSYGQGSYNEQFF. The CDR3 DNA sequence: TGTGCCAGCAGCTATGGACAGGGATCATACAATGAGCAGTTCTTC.

The chain uses TRBV7-9 and TRBJ1-1; D gene unclear. Deletions cut 1 base from V and 1 base from J, with 7 bases between. This CDR3 spans 14 amino acids. Germline V gene sequence: CDR1 SEHNR, CDR2 FQNEAQ (reference sequence). CDR3 coding DNA: TGTGCCAGCAGCTTAGACGGCACGAACACTGAAGCTTTCTTT. This encodes CASSLDGTNTEAFF.

A note on this clonotype: This could be a read error, since a much larger clone is one nucleotide away. The chain employs TRBV13 and TRBJ2-5; D call uncertain. The CDR3 sequence is 14 residues long. Germline CDR1 reads PRHDT; CDR2 reads FYEKMQ (reference sequence). CDR3 amino acids: CAGSPRTNQETQYF. DNA of the CDR3: TGTGCCGGCAGCCCCCGGACCAACCAAGAGACCCAGTACTTC. The full variable domain, completed using reference TRBV13 and TRBJ2-5, is AAGVIQSPRHLIKEKRETATLKCYPIPRHDTVYWYQQGPGQDPQFLISFYEKMQSDKGSIPDRFSAQQFSDYHSELNMSSLELGDSALYFCAGSPRTNQETQYFGPGTRLLVL.

This clonotype has a handful of counts. The chain joins TRBV7-3 to TRBJ2-3, with D possibly being TRBD1 or TRBD2 (5 bases each). V lost 5 bases to trimming and J lost 1 base, with 13 bases between them. The CDR3 is 15 amino acids. CDR1 and CDR2 from the germline V gene are SGHTA and FQGTGA. For the CDR3, the DNA is TGTGCCAGCAGCCCGGGGCAGCCCGGCACAGATACGCAGTATTTT. It encodes CASSPGQPGTDTQYF.

About this clonotype: A junction end diverges from the germline sequence, so it may reflect a read error. This chain links TRBV4-1 with TRBJ1-4, with D perhaps TRBD1 (6 bases). This CDR3 is built from 14 residues. The germline CDR1 and CDR2 sequences are MGHRA and YSYEKL. CDR3 region: CASSKQGVNEKRFF. For the CDR3, the DNA is TGCGCCAGCAGCAAACAGGGTGTAAATGAAAAACGGTTTTTT.

This clonotype was seen a few times. The genes are TRBV7-8 and TRBJ2-3; tentative D call: TRBD2 (6 bases). CDR1 SGHVS and CDR2 FQNEAQ come from the germline V gene. V was trimmed by 3 bases and J by 2 bases, leaving 9 bases between them. This CDR3 is built from 14 residues. CDR3 DNA sequence: TGTGCCAGCAGCTTTGGGACTTACACAGATACGCAGTATTTT. It specifies CASSFGTYTDTQYF. Combining the CDR3 with reference TRBV7-8 and TRBJ2-3 gives the whole variable domain GAGVSQSPRYKVAKRGQDVALRCDPISGHVSLFWYQQALGQGPEFLTYFQNEAQLDKSGLPSDRFFAERPEGSVSTLKIQRTQQEDSAVYLCASSFGTYTDTQYFGPGTRLTVL.

This clonotype was recorded a few times. V usage is TRBV27 and J usage is TRBJ1-4; D is unclear. V lost 1 base to trimming and J lost 0 bases, with 9 bases between them. The length of the CDR3 is 16 residues. CDR1 MNHEY and CDR2 SMNVEV come from the germline V gene (reference sequence). CDR3 in amino acids: CASSLFEGATNEKLFF. The DNA of the CDR3 is TGTGCCAGCAGTTTATTTGAAGGTGCAACTAATGAAAAACTGTTTTTT.